A selection of T cell receptor beta chains follows, all from one sample in a study of shared clonotypes between healthy human individuals. The method was immunoSEQ multiplex PCR; TCRdb's version includes in-frame clones alone and lacks a portion of them. Here the sample spans approximately 2,000,000 clones, approximately 92% being singletons. Specimen: naive CD8+ T cells from PBMCs. These receptors were collected from a man between 18 and 29 years old in good health. Some clones in this sample may be carry-over from other donors' samples. Each CDR3 is given without its conserved first and last residue. A D gene is named only where the DNA matches it firmly.

>TRBJ1-2|TRBD1|TRBV7-9
ASSFGQANYGYT
>TRBJ2-1|TRBD2|TRBV5-4
ASSLKREVWYNEQF
>TRBJ2-3|-|TRBV6-1
ASSEWRGHTDTQY
>TRBJ2-7|-|TRBV29-1
SVEDGSYEQY
>TRBJ1-1|-|TRBV27
ASSFYRNTEAF
>TRBJ2-1|TRBD2|TRBV9
ASSAGLAETFARDEQF
>TRBJ2-1|-|TRBV7-9
ASSFVLRADEQF
>TRBJ2-3|-|TRBV6-5
ASSTPDTDTQY
>TRBJ1-2|TRBD1|TRBV6-5
ASSPGTGGNYGYT
>TRBJ2-2|-|TRBV21-1
ASSKEDADRGRVGVF
>TRBJ2-2|-|TRBV28
ASRKPGGLKAGELF
>TRBJ2-2|-|TRBV6-5
ASSIHPNTGELF
>TRBJ2-7|TRBD2|TRBV6-4
ASGGPTSGPSYEQY
>TRBJ2-3|TRBD2|TRBV7-6
ASSQGLAAYTDTQY
>TRBJ1-2|TRBD1|TRBV10-2
ASSDSGQGNYGYT
>TRBJ2-3|-|TRBV13
ASSLYRADTQY
>TRBJ2-1|-|TRBV11-2
ASSFRPNVWLEQF
>TRBJ2-2|-|TRBV7-9
ASSYLKGTGELF
>TRBJ2-7|-|TRBV5-1
ASSLEWAATTYEQY
>TRBJ2-3|TRBD1|TRBV29-1
SVRGGIRDRSTDTQY
>TRBJ2-7|-|TRBV9
ASSGGDSLSYEQY
>TRBJ2-7|TRBD1|TRBV27
ASSPASRDRVLYEQY
>TRBJ2-1|TRBD2|TRBV19
ASKLGAGDYNEQF
>TRBJ2-3|TRBD2|TRBV7-9
ASSLVLAGGPTDTQY
>TRBJ2-7|TRBD2|TRBV27
ASSLSGRDEQY
>TRBJ1-1|-|TRBV11-2
ASRHERGSTEAF
>TRBJ1-5|-|TRBV7-9
ASSFTDSNQPQH
>TRBJ2-7|-|TRBV5-6
ASSLEGVSNEQY
>TRBJ2-7|TRBD2|TRBV2
AKTSGSSYEQY
>TRBJ2-4|-|TRBV7-9
ASSLGGGGENIQY
>TRBJ2-1|TRBD2|TRBV13
ASSLRGLAGGPYNEQF
>TRBJ1-4|-|TRBV7-9
ASSQRNEKLF
>TRBJ2-5|-|TRBV15
ATSRVASAAQY
>TRBJ2-7|TRBD2|TRBV27
ASSPRTSREQY
>TRBJ2-5|TRBD2|TRBV7-9
ASSRGTSGRAWETQY
>TRBJ1-1|-|TRBV5-6
ASSWRMSSGYGNTEAF
>TRBJ2-1|-|TRBV9
ASSVAGSYEQF
>TRBJ1-1|TRBD1|TRBV30
AWSRRGRNTEAF
>TRBJ1-1|-|TRBV27
ASSLSILGPEAF
>TRBJ2-7|-|TRBV27
ASSLLNTYEQY
>TRBJ1-2|TRBD1|TRBV5-8
ASSRALSGGVYGYT
>TRBJ2-1|-|TRBV28
ASSLGSHEQF
>TRBJ2-1|TRBD2|TRBV18
ASSPGLAGAVSYNEQF
>TRBJ1-2|-|TRBV6-5
ASSYSSWGRDYGYT
>TRBJ2-1|TRBD2|TRBV14
ASSQDIKREGEQF
>TRBJ1-1|TRBD1|TRBV19
ASSIDPLGGGLANTEAF
>TRBJ1-1|-|TRBV27
ASSLRGGNTEAF
>TRBJ1-2|-|TRBV7-9
ASTYPGREEDYT
>TRBJ1-1|-|TRBV18
ASSPTGRERPNTEAF
>TRBJ2-3|-|TRBV28
ASRHRVRADTQY
>TRBJ2-7|-|TRBV4-1
ASSLLATSNYEQY
>TRBJ1-1|-|TRBV4-1
ASSQGPGEEMDTEAF
>TRBJ1-2|TRBD1|TRBV9
ASGPGQEANYGYT